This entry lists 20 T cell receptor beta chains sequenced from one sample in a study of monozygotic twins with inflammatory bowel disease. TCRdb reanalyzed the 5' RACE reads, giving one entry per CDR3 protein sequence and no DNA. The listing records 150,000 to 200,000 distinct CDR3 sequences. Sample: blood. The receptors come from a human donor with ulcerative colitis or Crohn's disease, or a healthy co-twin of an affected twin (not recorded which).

The CDR3 region is CASSRLAGSGNEQFF. The chain employs TRBV7-2 and TRBJ2-1; the TCRdb call, TRBD2, lacks DNA for checking. CDR1 is SGHTA and CDR2 is FQGNSA in the germline V gene. The CDR3 loop spans 15 amino acids.

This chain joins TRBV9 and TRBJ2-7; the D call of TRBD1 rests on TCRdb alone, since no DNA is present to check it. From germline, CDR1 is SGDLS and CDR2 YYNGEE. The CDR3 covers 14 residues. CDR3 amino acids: CASSVLGSGEEQYF.

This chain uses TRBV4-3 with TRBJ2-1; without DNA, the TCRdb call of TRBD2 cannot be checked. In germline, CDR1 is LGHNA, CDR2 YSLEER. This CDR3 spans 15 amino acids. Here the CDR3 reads CASSQPGLATNEQFF.

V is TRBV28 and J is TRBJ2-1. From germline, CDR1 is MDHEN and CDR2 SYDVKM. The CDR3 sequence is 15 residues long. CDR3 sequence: CASSLWASLGNEQFF.

The CDR3 loop reads CSARDTSGASPGTDTQYF. This chain uses TRBV20-1 with TRBJ2-3; TCRdb's assignment of TRBD2 cannot be checked, as there is no DNA. CDR3 length: 18 residues. CDR1 is DFQATT and CDR2 is SNEGSKA in the germline V gene (reference sequence).

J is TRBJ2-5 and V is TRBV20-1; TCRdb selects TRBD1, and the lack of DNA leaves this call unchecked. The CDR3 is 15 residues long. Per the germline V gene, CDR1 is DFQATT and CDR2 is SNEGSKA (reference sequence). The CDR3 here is CSGGRGGGVGETQYF.

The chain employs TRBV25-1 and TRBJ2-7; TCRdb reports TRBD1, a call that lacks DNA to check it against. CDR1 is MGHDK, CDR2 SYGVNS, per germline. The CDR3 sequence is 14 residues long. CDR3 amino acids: CASSAEGGAYEQYF.

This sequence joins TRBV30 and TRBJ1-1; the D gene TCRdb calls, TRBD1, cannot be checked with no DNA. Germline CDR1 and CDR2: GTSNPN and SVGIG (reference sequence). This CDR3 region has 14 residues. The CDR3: CAWRLQGASTEAFF.

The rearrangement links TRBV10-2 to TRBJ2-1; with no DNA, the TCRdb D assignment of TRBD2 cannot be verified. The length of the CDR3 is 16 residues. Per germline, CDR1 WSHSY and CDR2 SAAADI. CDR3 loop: CASSVASGRAGNEQFF.

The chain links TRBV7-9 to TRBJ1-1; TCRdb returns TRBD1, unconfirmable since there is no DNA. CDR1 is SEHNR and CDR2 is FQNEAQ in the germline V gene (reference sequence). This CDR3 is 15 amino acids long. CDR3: CASSLEGPANTEAFF.

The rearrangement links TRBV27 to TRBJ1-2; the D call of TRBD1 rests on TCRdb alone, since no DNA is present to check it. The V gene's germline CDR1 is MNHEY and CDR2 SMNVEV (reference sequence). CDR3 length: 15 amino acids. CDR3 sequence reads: CASRYNRGPYYGYTF.

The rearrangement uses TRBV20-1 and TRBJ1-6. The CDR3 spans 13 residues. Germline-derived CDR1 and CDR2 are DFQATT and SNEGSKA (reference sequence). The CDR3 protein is CSARDASYSPLHF.

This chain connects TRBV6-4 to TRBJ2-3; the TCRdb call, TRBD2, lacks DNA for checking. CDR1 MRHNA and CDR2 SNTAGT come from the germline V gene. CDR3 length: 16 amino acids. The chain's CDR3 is CASSDGAGGTTDTQYF.

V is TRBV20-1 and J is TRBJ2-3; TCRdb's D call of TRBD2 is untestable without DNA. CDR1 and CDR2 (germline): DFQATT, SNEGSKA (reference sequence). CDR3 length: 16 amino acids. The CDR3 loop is CSAREETSIRVDTQYF.

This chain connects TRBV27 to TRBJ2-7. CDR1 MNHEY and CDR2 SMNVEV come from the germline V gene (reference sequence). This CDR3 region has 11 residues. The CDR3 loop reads CATGGPYEQYF.

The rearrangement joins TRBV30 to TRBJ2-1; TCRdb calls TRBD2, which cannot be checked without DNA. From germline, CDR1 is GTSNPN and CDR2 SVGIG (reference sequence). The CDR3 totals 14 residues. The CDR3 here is CAWSAGTSGNEQFF.

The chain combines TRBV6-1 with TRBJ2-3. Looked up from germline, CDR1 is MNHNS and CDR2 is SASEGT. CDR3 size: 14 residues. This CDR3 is CASRRTTSRDTQYF.

The CDR3 sequence is CASSHDRVGTGELFF. The chain recombines TRBV5-1 with TRBJ2-2; the D call from TCRdb, TRBD1, cannot be confirmed without DNA. Germline V gene sequence: CDR1 SGHRS, CDR2 YFSETQ. The CDR3 contains 15 residues.

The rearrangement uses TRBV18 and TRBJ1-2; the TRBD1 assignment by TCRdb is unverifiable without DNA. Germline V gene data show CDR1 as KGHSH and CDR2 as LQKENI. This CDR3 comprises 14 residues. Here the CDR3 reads CASSPRATGDGYTF. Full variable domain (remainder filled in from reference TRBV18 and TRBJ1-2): NAGVMQNPRHLVRRRGQEARLRCSPMKGHSHVYWYRQLPEEGLKFMVYLQKENIIDESGMPKERFSAEFPKEGPSILRIQQVVRGDSAAYFCASSPRATGDGYTFGSGTRLTVV.

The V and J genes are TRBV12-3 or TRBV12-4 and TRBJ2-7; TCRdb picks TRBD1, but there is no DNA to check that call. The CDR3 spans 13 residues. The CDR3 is CASSLNPGLEQYF.